The clone carrying this T cell receptor (beta chain) was counted many times. Its antigen is not known. Amplified regions were TCR beta CDR3 sequences from RNA transcripts. First-round RT-PCR with HTBI primers amplified the TCR CDR3 region. TCRdb redid the calling of the multiplex PCR reads with MiXCR, one entry per CDR3 protein. The data show approximately 430,000 distinct CDR3 sequences, about 15% seen once. Germline values: CDR1 SGHAT, CDR2 FQNNGV. After removal of 5 bases from V and 5 bases from J, the junction contained 2 bases not matched to a gene. The CDR3 extends over 13 amino acids. The sample originates from a study of T cells in Graves' hyperthyroidism and ophthalmopathy. Background on the study: Pretreatment peripheral blood was obtained at initial diagnosis. Study-wide points: It was a median 6.5 months before onset that the model predicted ophthalmopathy.

The cohort's ophthalmopathy patients, a group with duration under 3 months, had a Clinical Activity Score of at least 3 and a NOSPECS grade of at least 4. Diagnoses used clinical symptoms, serum thyroxine and TRAb, thyroid ultrasound and orbital computed tomography. The V call is TRBV11-2, the J call TRBJ2-4, with 8 bases identical to TRBD1. The receptor was derived from a man between 18 and 29 years old with Graves' ophthalmopathy. The material sequenced was blood. The CDR3, as DNA: TGTGCCAGCAGCCTGGACAGGGAAAACATTCAGTACTTC. Its translation is CASSLDRENIQYF. Drawing the rest from reference TRBV11-2 and TRBJ2-4, the complete variable domain is EAGVAQSPRYKIIEKRQSVAFWCNPISGHATLYWYQQILGQGPKLLIQFQNNGVVDDSQLPKDRFSAERLKGVDSTLKIQPAKLEDSAVYLCASSLDRENIQYFGAGTRLSVL.